Here is one T cell receptor beta chain with its context. These data belong to a study of blood T cell repertoires in COVID-19. The overall study: Acute-phase and convalescent COVID-19 samples originated in the United States, Italy and Spain. Sample material is recorded as cDNA or gDNA derived from T cells, B-cell-depleted T cells, or PBMCs.

Donors were grouped by their self-reported clinical history. Per the authors' pipeline: Amplification of reference gene primers was used by the study to estimate nucleated cell counts. The assay was immunoSEQ multiplex PCR, and TCRdb's table has in-frame clones only and misses some. V, J and clone size were drawn from that table, and D and trimming were deduced from the DNA. The repertoire includes about 190,000 clones, roughly three quarters of them detected once, and 17% sits in the top ten. The CDR3 sequence is 15 residues long. Germline assignment: CDR1 MNHEY and CDR2 SMNVEV (reference sequence). The germline V and J ends were trimmed by 10 bases and 1 base, with 19 bases remaining between them.

The receptor was isolated from a woman aged 45-59 years with acute COVID-19. The sequenced sample consisted of PBMCs or T cells enriched from blood (not recorded which). V usage is TRBV27 and J usage is TRBJ1-1; a weak D match, TRBD1 (6 bases). DNA of the CDR3: TGTGCCACCTTTTCAATCGGGACACAGAACACTGAAGCTTTCTTT. It specifies CATFSIGTQNTEAFF.